A single sample gave rise to the 13 T cell receptor beta chains below, sequenced in a study of neurological immune-mediated disorders. From the 5' RACE reads, TCRdb called clonotypes with MiXCR, one entry per CDR3 protein. The repertoire includes about 62,000 distinct CDR3 sequences, 3.7% of them detected once, and more than 2% sits in the top ten. Sequenced material: PBMCs. The receptors derive from a woman aged 45-65 years with multiple sclerosis.

This clonotype appeared many times. V gene TRBV11-3 combines with J gene TRBJ2-5; 8 bases fit TRBD1. V shed 0 bases and J 4 bases; nucleotides not matched to a gene: 13. This CDR3 region has 18 residues. The germline V gene encodes CDR1 SGHNT and CDR2 YENEEA. CDR3 loop: CASSLDGSGQGSGETQYF. The CDR3 DNA reads as TGTGCCAGCAGCTTAGATGGTTCAGGACAGGGTAGCGGAGAGACCCAGTACTTC.

This clonotype was counted ten times or more. V gene TRBV6-2 or TRBV6-3 combines with J gene TRBJ2-5; 12 nucleotides line up with TRBD2. V was clipped by 4 bases and J by 7 bases; unmatched bases: 7. This CDR3 is 15 amino acids long. Germline-derived CDR1 and CDR2 are MNHEY and SVGEGT. The CDR3: CASSLLAGGVGTQYF. In DNA form, the CDR3 reads TGTGCCAGCAGTTTACTAGCGGGAGGAGTAGGGACCCAGTACTTC.

This clonotype came up many times. The chain employs TRBV24-1 and TRBJ1-3; no firm D call. V lost 8 bases, J lost 4 bases, and 5 bases lay in between. Germline loops: CDR1 KGHDR, CDR2 SFDVKD. The CDR3 is 11 residues long. DNA of the CDR3: TGTGCCACCACCTTGGGAAACACCATATATTTT. Its protein is CATTLGNTIYF.

This clonotype came up many times. This chain joins TRBV14 and TRBJ2-3; TRBD2 agrees at 11 bases. This CDR3 has 17 residues. Germline CDR1 is SGHDN and CDR2 is FVKESK. J was trimmed by 7 bases and V by 0 bases; bases with no gene match: 9. Here the CDR3 reads CASSQDDTSGRSYTQYF. CDR3 in DNA: TGTGCCAGCAGCCAAGATGACACTAGCGGGAGATCTTATACGCAGTATTTT.

The sample holds many counts of this clonotype. This chain joins TRBV24-1 and TRBJ1-2; 8 bases agree with TRBD1. This CDR3 contains 12 residues. Germline trimming cut 4 bases from V and 7 bases from J; bases unmatched to any gene: 1. From germline, CDR1 is KGHDR and CDR2 SFDVKD. CDR3: CATSEDRAGYTF. As DNA, the CDR3 is TGTGCCACCAGTGAGGACAGGGCTGGCTACACCTTC.

In its sample, this clonotype was seen many times. The chain has TRBV5-1 and TRBJ2-7; D is perhaps TRBD1 (6 bases). V was trimmed by 3 bases and J by 2 bases, leaving 12 bases between them. In germline, CDR1 is SGHRS, CDR2 YFSETQ. The CDR3 spans 14 residues. The CDR3 sequence is CASSSGQPTYEQYF. The CDR3 DNA is TGCGCCAGCAGCTCAGGACAGCCGACCTACGAGCAGTACTTC.

This clonotype was observed many times. V usage is TRBV20-1 and J usage is TRBJ1-1, with a possible D match to TRBD1 (5 bases). This CDR3 is built from 12 residues. The V and J ends lost 1 base and 5 bases respectively, with 8 bases between them. CDR1 is DFQATT, CDR2 SNEGSKA, per germline (reference sequence). Here the CDR3 DNA reads TGCAGTGCTAGAGTAGCAGGGACTGAAGCTTTCTTT. Translated, it gives CSARVAGTEAFF.

This clonotype was picked up many times. For the CDR3, the DNA is TGTGCCAGCAGCCTCGGCCCGGGACAGATCACAGATACGCAGTATTTT. Translation: CASSLGPGQITDTQYF. V usage is TRBV4-2 and J usage is TRBJ2-3; the match to TRBD1 covers 7 bases. V was pared by 4 bases and J by 2 bases, with 9 bases of the junction left unmatched. The germline V gene has CDR1 LGHNA and CDR2 YNFKEQ. CDR3 length: 16 amino acids.

This clonotype was seen at least ten times. The chain links TRBV20-1 to TRBJ2-1; D perhaps matches TRBD1 (5 bases). From germline, CDR1 is DFQATT and CDR2 SNEGSKA (reference sequence). Trimming removed 1 base at V and 2 bases at J, with 12 bases between. The length of the CDR3 is 15 residues. CDR3 region: CSARGGRGTYNEQFF. The CDR3 nucleotides are TGCAGTGCTAGAGGGGGCCGCGGCACCTACAATGAGCAGTTCTTC.

This clonotype has at least ten counts. The genes are TRBV5-4 and TRBJ2-2; 12 nucleotides align to TRBD2. Per the germline V gene, CDR1 is SGHNT and CDR2 is YYREEE (reference sequence). Losses at the gene ends were 4 bases for V and 1 base for J; bases not matched to a gene: 2. This CDR3 is built from 16 residues. The CDR3 sequence: CASSPTSGRNTGELFF. The CDR3 region has the DNA TGTGCCAGCAGCCCGACTAGCGGGAGGAACACCGGGGAGCTGTTTTTT.

This clonotype was recorded at least ten times. The chain carries TRBV5-1 and TRBJ1-1, with D perhaps matching TRBD1 (5 bases). Germline values: CDR1 SGHRS, CDR2 YFSETQ. The CDR3 has 15 residues. Trimming removed 0 bases at V and 3 bases at J, with 12 bases between. CDR3 protein: CASSLDLGEDTEAFF. As DNA, the CDR3 is TGCGCCAGCAGCTTGGATCTGGGGGAGGACACTGAAGCTTTCTTT.

The chain joins TRBV3-1 to TRBJ1-5, with no clear D. This CDR3 region has 16 residues. Trimming stripped 0 bases from V and 4 bases from J, with 13 bases between. Germline assignment: CDR1 LGHDT and CDR2 YNNKEL (reference sequence). CDR3 sequence reads: CASSQDYQDGNQPQHF. CDR3 DNA: TGTGCCAGCAGCCAAGATTACCAGGACGGGAATCAGCCCCAGCATTTT.

Many counts were recorded for this clonotype. V is TRBV4-2 and J is TRBJ2-2, with D possibly matching TRBD2 (6 bases). Trimming took 3 bases from V and 3 from J, leaving 17 bases between them. Germline V lookup: CDR1 LGHNA, CDR2 YNFKEQ. The CDR3 length is 17 residues. The CDR3 DNA reads as TGTGCCAGCAGCCATGGCGGGACTCCCCTCGACACCGGGGAGCTGTTTTTT. Protein product: CASSHGGTPLDTGELFF.